This T cell receptor (beta chain) was obtained from a study of shared clonotypes between healthy human individuals (TCRdb year 2020). Background on the whole study: A couple of women and a few men aged 18 to 49 years were included in the cohort. Per donor, three plates each were used for CD4 naive and CD4 memory, two for CD8 naive, and one for CD8 memory. To estimate repertoire size and how much clonotypes are shared between individuals, the study performed deep sequencing of blood TCR repertoires from about 5 healthy adults. Per donor, leukapheresis produced somewhere between about 0.94 and 10 billion PBMCs. To increase sequencing depth and limit assay-specific biases, different laboratories used diverse techniques to prepare libraries and sequence TCR repertoires. Results and caveats for the whole study, not just this receptor: Naive subsets generally had larger estimated clonotype richness than memory subsets did. Clonotypes shared by all four sorted-subset donors showed higher generation probabilities than non-shared clonotypes. Incomplete sequencing was indicated by rarefaction of sorted-subset datasets, despite the large sequencing depth. The genetic and exposure-history diversity represented was limited by the small number of donors. When a few donors were compared, the shared fraction of clonotypes was about 5% for naive CD4, about 4% for naive CD8, more than 2% for memory CD4, and 0.4% for memory CD8. Sampling was restricted to blood, and TCR repertoires in tissue are likely to differ from TCR repertoires in blood. Pairwise subsampling indicated that sequencing depth was expected to affect the degree of clonotype sharing among donors.

CD8 naive samples consisted of CD45RO-negative cells that were positively selected for CCR7, yielding a CD45RA+CCR7+ population without TemRA cells. Healthy HIV-negative adults with no recently reported acute infections or vaccinations were included as donors. Every donor was a Caucasian adult residing in Nashville, Tennessee, USA. Blood was obtained by leukapheresis, after which PBMCs were separated by Ficoll-Histopaque density gradient centrifugation and cryopreserved in liquid nitrogen vapor phase. Analytical flow cytometry was used to check the purity and quantity of every magnetically sorted T cell population. From each sorted fraction, genomic DNA was isolated and quantified by UV absorbance on a Nanodrop 2000c. As regards this clone: The antigen it recognizes is unknown. No quality values exist for individual bases; no much larger clone is one base distant.

TCR CDR3 regions were amplified from genomic DNA by multiplex PCR using the deep immunoSEQ assay. For each cell subset, the extracted genomic DNA was distributed evenly across all wells of several immunoSEQ 96-well plates, and each plate served as one replicate. Each replicate PCR for sorted subsets received 150 to 250 ng genomic DNA, equal to 30,000 or so T cell genomes. Purified libraries were quantified with a Qubit 3.0 fluorometer, sized on a Bioanalyzer 2100, and re-quantified with the KAPA Library Quantification kit. A separate single-read 150-cycle Illumina NextSeq 550 flow cell was used to sequence each immunoSEQ 96-well plate. The original methods were these. Because only junctional sequences without quality scores were contained in the immunoSEQ output, filtering matching that applied to full-length reads could not be performed. Sequences were annotated with PyIR, a Python wrapper for IgBLAST v1.9, using IMGT germline references to assign V/J genes and CDR3. Reads with weak V/J assignments (E-value above 1e-6), missing CDR3, stop codons, out-of-frame junctions, or ambiguous translated residues were removed. A V3J clonotype was defined by an identical inferred V gene, J gene, and CDR3 amino acid sequence. The percentage overlap between two repertoires was calculated by dividing the number of shared unique clonotypes by the size of the smaller repertoire. Repertoire richness was assessed with RTK rarefaction, the Chao1 estimator, and Recon v2.1 estimates of unobserved clonotypes. Generation probabilities were computed with OLGA for all TCRbeta clonotypes obtained by the gDNA method from several donors. What TCRdb holds here is the immuneACCESS table cut down to in-frame rearrangements. Part of the clones is not present; checked against another copy, under half of the missing clones reflect an unresolved V gene, and the others are unexplained. V and J calls and clone size come straight from that table; D and trimming were deduced from the DNA. Within this sample are about 2 million clones, with roughly 94% of them counted one time only. Approximately 1.2% of the sample rests with the top ten.

As encoded in the germline V gene (reference sequence), CDR1 is MNHEY while CDR2 is SMNVEV. The V end gives up 5 bases and the J end 6 bases, leaving 16 bases in the junction not matched to a gene. The cysteine opens and the phenylalanine closes a CDR3 of 17 amino acids. Kept here is only the CDR3 DNA, which spans 51 bases and is read in frame from base 1. The sequence joins TRBV27 to TRBJ2-3; 8 nucleotides in the junction match TRBD2. This TCR was sampled from a young man in good health. The sequencing sample was made of naive CD8+ T cells sorted from blood. In the paper's terms, the cell subset or site label means: CD45RA+CCR7+. The bases are TGTGCCAGCAGTCCTATTCGTCCGGCGGGAGGCTCGGATACGCAGTATTTT. This gives the protein CASSPIRPAGGSDTQYF.